These 9 T cell receptor beta chains came from one sample sequenced in a study of monozygotic twins with inflammatory bowel disease (dated by TCRdb to between 2018 and 2021). Libraries were built with 5' RACE. Reads for this sample came from an Illumina HiSeq 2500. The reads underwent TCRdb reprocessing, giving one record for each CDR3 protein sequence and no DNA. The sample's records list about 140,000 distinct CDR3 sequences. The ten largest clones represent less than 3% of the sample. Source material: blood. Receptors originate from a human donor with ulcerative colitis or Crohn's disease, or a healthy co-twin of an affected twin (not recorded which).

The CDR3 sequence: CASRGNSNQPQHF. The J gene is TRBJ1-5, the V gene TRBV6-1. Germline-derived CDR1 and CDR2 are MNHNS and SASEGT. This CDR3 has 13 amino acids.

The rearrangement links TRBV29-1 to TRBJ1-1; checking the TCRdb D call of TRBD1 is not possible without DNA. The germline CDR1 and CDR2 sequences are SQVTM and ANQGSEA. The CDR3 is made up of 12 amino acids. CDR3 protein: CSVEVTGSPAFF. The entire variable domain, with the rest obtained from reference TRBV29-1 and TRBJ1-1, is as follows: SAVISQKPSRDICQRGTSLTIQCQVDSQVTMMFWYRQQPGQSLTLIATANQGSEATYESGFVIDKFPISRPNLTFSTLTVSNMSPEDSSIYLCSVEVTGSPAFFGQGTRLTVV.

J is TRBJ1-5 and V is TRBV30; TCRdb selects TRBD1, and the lack of DNA leaves this call unchecked. CDR1 and CDR2 (germline): GTSNPN, SVGIG (reference sequence). CDR3 length: 15 residues. The CDR3 reads CAWSSGTGGNQPQHF. Supplemented by reference TRBV30 and TRBJ1-5, the full variable domain reads SQTIHQWPATLVQPVGSPLSLECTVEGTSNPNLYWYRQAAGRGLQLLFYSVGIGQISSEVPQNLSASRPQDRQFILSSKKLLLSDSGFYLCAWSSGTGGNQPQHFGDGTRLSIL.

This chain links TRBV7-9 with TRBJ1-2; TCRdb designates TRBD1, a call that cannot be tested without DNA. Germline V gives CDR1 SEHNR, CDR2 FQNEAQ (reference sequence). There are 14 residues in the CDR3. This CDR3 reads CASSPRGVGNGYTF.

This sequence joins TRBV7-2 and TRBJ2-7; lacking DNA, the TRBD1 call made by TCRdb goes unchecked. The V gene's germline CDR1 is SGHTA and CDR2 FQGNSA. CDR3 length: 13 amino acids. The CDR3 loop reads CASSFYLGGEQYF.

V and J are TRBV20-1 and TRBJ1-4. CDR3 length equals 14 residues. CDR1 is DFQATT and CDR2 is SNEGSKA in the germline V gene (reference sequence). This CDR3 reads CSAPRIREGEKLFF.

The chain links TRBV3-1 to TRBJ1-4; absent DNA, TCRdb's TRBD1 call cannot be checked. CDR3 length equals 19 residues. Germline CDR1 is LGHDT and CDR2 is YNNKEL (reference sequence). CDR3: CASSQEALRVGTANEKLFF. Supplemented by reference TRBV3-1 and TRBJ1-4, the full variable domain reads DTAVSQTPKYLVTQMGNDKSIKCEQNLGHDTMYWYKQDSKKFLKIMFSYNNKELIINETVPNRFSPKSPDKAHLNLHINSLELGDSAVYFCASSQEALRVGTANEKLFFGSGTQLSVL.

V is TRBV4-1 and J is TRBJ2-2; TCRdb's assignment of TRBD2 cannot be checked, as there is no DNA. Germline V CDR1 and CDR2: MGHRA, YSYEKL. The CDR3 loop spans 15 amino acids. The CDR3 here is CASMELAGAGGELFF.

The rearrangement joins TRBV5-1 to TRBJ1-1; as DNA is missing, the TRBD1 call by TCRdb cannot be tested. This CDR3 has 14 residues. Germline V gene lookup returns CDR1 SGHRS and CDR2 YFSETQ. The CDR3 loop is CASSLNRGNTEAFF.